The 7 T cell receptor beta chains below were found in one sample sequenced in a study of CD8 T cells in ankylosing spondylitis. Each CDR3 protein gets one entry after TCRdb re-called the 5' RACE reads with MiXCR. The top ten hold approximately 0.61% of the sample, which has some 250,000 distinct CDR3 sequences, 20% to 30% seen once. Sequences were obtained from blood, either unsorted or a sorted T cell fraction (not recorded which). These receptors originate from a male donor with ankylosing spondylitis or in good health (not recorded which).

This chain uses TRBV6-5 with TRBJ2-1, with D possibly matching TRBD2 (5 bases). V shed 4 bases and J shed 12 bases, with 19 bases lying between them. Germline values: CDR1 MNHEY, CDR2 SVGAGI. This CDR3 has 14 residues. The CDR3 spells CASSSPPEARRQFF. As DNA, the CDR3 is TGTGCCAGCAGTTCGCCCCCGGAGGCGAGGAGGCAGTTCTTC.

This clonotype was seen more than once but under ten times. The chain links TRBV18 to TRBJ1-1; D may be TRBD1 (5 bases). Germline CDR1 reads KGHSH; CDR2 reads LQKENI. Trimming took 3 bases from V and 1 from J, leaving 9 bases between them. The CDR3 length is 14 residues. CDR3 residues: CASSPGAKNTEAFF. The CDR3 coding sequence is TGTGCCAGCTCACCCGGGGCAAAGAACACTGAAGCTTTCTTT.

This clonotype was seen more than once but under ten times. V usage is TRBV10-3 and J usage is TRBJ1-2; 8 bases agree with TRBD1. Trimming cost V 6 bases and J 8 bases; bases outside gene matches: 8. The CDR3 is 13 amino acids. Germline V gene data show CDR1 as ENHRY and CDR2 as SYGVKD. The CDR3 bases are TGTGCCATCAGGCCGACAGGGGCTGGGGGCTACACCTTC. Amino acid sequence: CAIRPTGAGGYTF.

This clonotype was recorded at least ten times. V and J are TRBV5-1 and TRBJ2-1, with D uncertain. Germline V gives CDR1 SGHRS, CDR2 YFSETQ. Trimming took 0 bases from V and 11 from J, leaving 15 bases between them. CDR3 length: 14 amino acids. CDR3 DNA sequence: TGCGCCAGCAGCTTGGCCAACCTGGGCAGCAAGCAGTTCTTC. This sequence encodes CASSLANLGSKQFF.

The chain recombines TRBV11-2 with TRBJ2-2; 10 bases align to TRBD1. J gave up 6 bases and V 5 bases, and 3 bases lay outside the gene matches. In germline, CDR1 is SGHAT, CDR2 FQNNGV. The CDR3 has 14 residues. DNA of the CDR3: TGTGCCAGCAGCCGAGGGACAGGGGCCGGGGAGCTGTTTTTT. It yields the protein CASSRGTGAGELFF.

This chain connects TRBV20-1 to TRBJ2-7; 11 bases are shared with TRBD1. V lost 4 bases, J lost 5 bases, and 7 bases stayed unmatched. The CDR3 has 14 residues. From germline, CDR1 is DFQATT and CDR2 SNEGSKA (reference sequence). Here the CDR3 DNA reads TGCAGTGCTATAAGGACAGGGGGCAGGGACGAGCAGTACTTC. This codes for CSAIRTGGRDEQYF.

This clonotype was seen at least ten times. The chain uses TRBV28 and TRBJ2-4; D may be TRBD1 (5 bases). V lost 7 bases and J 4 bases, leaving 17 bases between the germline ends. The CDR3 is made up of 15 amino acids. Germline CDR1 reads MDHEN; CDR2 reads SYDVKM. The CDR3 protein is CASIPRTPIKNIQYF. The CDR3 region has the DNA TGTGCCAGCATCCCCCGGACACCGATTAAAAACATTCAGTACTTC. Complete variable domain (other parts from reference TRBV28 and TRBJ2-4): DVKVTQSSRYLVKRTGEKVFLECVQDMDHENMFWYRQDPGLGLRLIYFSYDVKMKEKGDIPEGYSVSREKKERFSLILESASTNQTSMYLCASIPRTPIKNIQYFGAGTRLSVL.